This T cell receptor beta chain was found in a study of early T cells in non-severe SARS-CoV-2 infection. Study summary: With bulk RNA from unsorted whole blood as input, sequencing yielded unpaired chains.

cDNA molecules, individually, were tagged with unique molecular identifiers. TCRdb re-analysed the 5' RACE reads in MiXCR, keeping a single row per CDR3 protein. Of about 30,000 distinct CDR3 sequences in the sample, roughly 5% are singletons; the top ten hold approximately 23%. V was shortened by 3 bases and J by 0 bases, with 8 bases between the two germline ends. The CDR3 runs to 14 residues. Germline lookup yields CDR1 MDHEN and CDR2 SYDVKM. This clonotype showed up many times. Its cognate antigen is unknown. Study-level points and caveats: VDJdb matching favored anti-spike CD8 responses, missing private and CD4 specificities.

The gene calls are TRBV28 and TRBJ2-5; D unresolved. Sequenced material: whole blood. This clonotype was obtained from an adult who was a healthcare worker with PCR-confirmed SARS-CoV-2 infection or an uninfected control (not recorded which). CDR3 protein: CASSFVGNQETQYF. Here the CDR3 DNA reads TGTGCCAGCAGTTTTGTGGGAAACCAAGAGACCCAGTACTTC.